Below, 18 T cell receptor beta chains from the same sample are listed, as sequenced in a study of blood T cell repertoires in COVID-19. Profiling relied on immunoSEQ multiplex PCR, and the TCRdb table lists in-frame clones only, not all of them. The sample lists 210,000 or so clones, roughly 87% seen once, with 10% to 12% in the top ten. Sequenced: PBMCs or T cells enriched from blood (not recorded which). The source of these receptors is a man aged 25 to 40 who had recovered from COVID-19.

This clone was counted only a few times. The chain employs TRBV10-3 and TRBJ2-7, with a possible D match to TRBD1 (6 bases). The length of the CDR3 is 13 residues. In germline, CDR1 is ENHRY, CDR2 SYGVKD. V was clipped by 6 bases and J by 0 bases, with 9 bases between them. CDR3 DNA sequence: TGTGCCATCAGCGACAGGAGCTCCTACGAGCAGTACTTC. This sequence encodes CAISDRSSYEQYF.

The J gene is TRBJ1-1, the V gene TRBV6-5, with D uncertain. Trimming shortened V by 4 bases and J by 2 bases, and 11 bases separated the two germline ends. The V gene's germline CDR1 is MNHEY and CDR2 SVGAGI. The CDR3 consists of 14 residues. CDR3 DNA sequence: TGTGCCAGCAGTTTCTCCCCGGGTAACACTGAAGCTTTCTTT. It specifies CASSFSPGNTEAFF.

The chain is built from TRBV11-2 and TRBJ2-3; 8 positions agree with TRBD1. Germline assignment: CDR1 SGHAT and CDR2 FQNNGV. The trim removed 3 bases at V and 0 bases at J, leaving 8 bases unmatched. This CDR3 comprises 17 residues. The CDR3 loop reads CASSFDRGGSSTDTQYF. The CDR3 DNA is TGTGCCAGCAGCTTTGACAGGGGTGGCTCTAGCACAGATACGCAGTATTTT.

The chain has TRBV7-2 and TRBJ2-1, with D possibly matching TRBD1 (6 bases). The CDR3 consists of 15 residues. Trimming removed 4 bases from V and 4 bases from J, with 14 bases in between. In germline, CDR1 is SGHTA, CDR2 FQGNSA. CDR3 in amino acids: CASSSRIRGYNEQFF. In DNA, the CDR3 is TGTGCCAGCAGCTCTAGGATTAGGGGGTACAATGAGCAGTTCTTC.

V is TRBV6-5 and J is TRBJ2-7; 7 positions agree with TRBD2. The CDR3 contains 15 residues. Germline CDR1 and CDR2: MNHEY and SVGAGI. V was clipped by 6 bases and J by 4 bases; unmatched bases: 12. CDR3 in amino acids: CASRIGLGVIYEQYF. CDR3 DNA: TGTGCCAGCAGGATAGGACTAGGAGTTATATACGAGCAGTACTTC.

CDR3 in DNA: TGCGCCAGCAGCGGCGGACTAGCGGGGGACTCCTACGAGCAGTACTTC. It is translated as CASSGGLAGDSYEQYF. V is TRBV5-1 and J is TRBJ2-7, with 13 nucleotides matching TRBD2. The CDR3 length is 16 residues. Germline V CDR1 and CDR2: SGHRS, YFSETQ. V trimming: 4 bases; J trimming: 0 bases; junction bases outside the gene matches: 4. Supplemented by reference TRBV5-1 and TRBJ2-7, the full variable domain reads KAGVTQTPRYLIKTRGQQVTLSCSPISGHRSVSWYQQTPGQGLQFLFEYFSETQRNKGNFPGRFSGRQFSNSRSEMNVSTLELGDSALYLCASSGGLAGDSYEQYFGPGTRLTVT.

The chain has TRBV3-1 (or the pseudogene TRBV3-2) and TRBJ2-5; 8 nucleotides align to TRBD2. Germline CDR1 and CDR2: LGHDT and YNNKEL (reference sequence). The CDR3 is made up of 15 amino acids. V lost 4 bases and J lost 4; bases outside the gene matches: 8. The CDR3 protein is CASSRLSGSLETQYF. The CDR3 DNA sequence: TGTGCCAGCAGCCGATTAAGCGGGAGCCTAGAGACCCAGTACTTC.

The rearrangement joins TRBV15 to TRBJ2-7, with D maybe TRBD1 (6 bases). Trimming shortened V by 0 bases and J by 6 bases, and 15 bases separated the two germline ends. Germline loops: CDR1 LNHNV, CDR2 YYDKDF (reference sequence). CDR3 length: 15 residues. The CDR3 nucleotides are TGTGCCACCAGCAGAGATTATACAGGGAGCTCCGAGCAGTACTTC. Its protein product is CATSRDYTGSSEQYF.

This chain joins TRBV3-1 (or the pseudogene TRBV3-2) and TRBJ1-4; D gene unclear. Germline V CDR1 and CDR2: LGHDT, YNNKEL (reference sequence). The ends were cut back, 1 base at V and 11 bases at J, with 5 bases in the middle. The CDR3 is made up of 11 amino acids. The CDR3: CASSQGGKLFF. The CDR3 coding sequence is TGTGCCAGCAGCCAAGGAGGTAAACTGTTTTTT.

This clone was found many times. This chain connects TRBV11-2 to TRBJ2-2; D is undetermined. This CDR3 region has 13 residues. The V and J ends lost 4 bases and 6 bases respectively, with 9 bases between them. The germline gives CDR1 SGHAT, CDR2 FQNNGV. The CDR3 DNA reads TGTGCCAGCAGCTCAGACTTCGCCGGGGAGCTGTTTTTT. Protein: CASSSDFAGELFF.

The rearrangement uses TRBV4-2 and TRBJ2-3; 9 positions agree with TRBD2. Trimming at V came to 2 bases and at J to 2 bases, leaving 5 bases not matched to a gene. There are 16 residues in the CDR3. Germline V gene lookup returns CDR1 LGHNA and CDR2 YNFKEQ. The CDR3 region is CASSQLAGWYTDTQYF. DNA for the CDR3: TGTGCCAGCAGCCAACTAGCGGGGTGGTACACAGATACGCAGTATTTT.

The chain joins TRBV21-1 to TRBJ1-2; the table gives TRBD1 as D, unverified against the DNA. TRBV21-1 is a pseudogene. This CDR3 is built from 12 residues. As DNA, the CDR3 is TGTGCCGAAATTGGACAGGCGGGTGGCTACACCTTC. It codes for CAEIGQAGGYTF.

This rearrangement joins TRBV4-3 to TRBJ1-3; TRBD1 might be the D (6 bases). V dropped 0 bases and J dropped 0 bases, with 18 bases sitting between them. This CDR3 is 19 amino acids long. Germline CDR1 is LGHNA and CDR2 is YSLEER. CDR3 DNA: TGCGCCAGCAGCCAAGATAGTATACTTACAGGGACCTCTGGAAACACCATATATTTT. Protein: CASSQDSILTGTSGNTIYF.

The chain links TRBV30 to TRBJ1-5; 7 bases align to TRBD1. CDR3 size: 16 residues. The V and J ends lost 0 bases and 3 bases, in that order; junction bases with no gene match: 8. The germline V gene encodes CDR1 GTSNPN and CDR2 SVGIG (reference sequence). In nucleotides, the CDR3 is TGTGCCTGGAGTGTACCAGGGACAGTAATCAATCAGCCCCAGCATTTT. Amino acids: CAWSVPGTVINQPQHF. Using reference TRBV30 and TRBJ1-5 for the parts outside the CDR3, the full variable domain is SQTIHQWPATLVQPVGSPLSLECTVEGTSNPNLYWYRQAAGRGLQLLFYSVGIGQISSEVPQNLSASRPQDRQFILSSKKLLLSDSGFYLCAWSVPGTVINQPQHFGDGTRLSIL.

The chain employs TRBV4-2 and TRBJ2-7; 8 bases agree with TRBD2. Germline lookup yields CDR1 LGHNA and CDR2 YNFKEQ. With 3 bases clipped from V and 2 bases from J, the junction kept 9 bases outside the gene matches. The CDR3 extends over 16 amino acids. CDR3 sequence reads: CASSQVNSGNPYEQYF. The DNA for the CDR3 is TGTGCCAGCAGCCAGGTCAATAGCGGGAACCCCTACGAGCAGTACTTC.

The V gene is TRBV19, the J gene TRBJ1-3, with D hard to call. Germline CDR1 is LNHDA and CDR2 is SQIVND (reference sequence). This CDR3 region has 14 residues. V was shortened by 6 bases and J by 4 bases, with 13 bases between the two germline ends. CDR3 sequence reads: CASRPFGEGNTIYF. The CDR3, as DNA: TGTGCCAGTAGACCGTTCGGGGAAGGAAACACCATATATTTT. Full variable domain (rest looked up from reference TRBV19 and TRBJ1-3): DGGITQSPKYLFRKEGQNVTLSCEQNLNHDAMYWYRQDPGQGLRLIYYSQIVNDFQKGDIAEGYSVSREKKESFPLTVTSAQKNPTAFYLCASRPFGEGNTIYFGEGSWLTVV.

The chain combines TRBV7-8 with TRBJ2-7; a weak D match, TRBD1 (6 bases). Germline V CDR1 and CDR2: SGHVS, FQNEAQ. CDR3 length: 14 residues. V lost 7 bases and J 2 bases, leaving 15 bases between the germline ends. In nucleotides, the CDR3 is TGTGCCAGCACCCTGGACAGTACGACCTACGAGCAGTACTTC. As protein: CASTLDSTTYEQYF. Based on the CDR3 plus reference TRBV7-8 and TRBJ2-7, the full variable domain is GAGVSQSPRYKVAKRGQDVALRCDPISGHVSLFWYQQALGQGPEFLTYFQNEAQLDKSGLPSDRFFAERPEGSVSTLKIQRTQQEDSAVYLCASTLDSTTYEQYFGPGTRLTVT.

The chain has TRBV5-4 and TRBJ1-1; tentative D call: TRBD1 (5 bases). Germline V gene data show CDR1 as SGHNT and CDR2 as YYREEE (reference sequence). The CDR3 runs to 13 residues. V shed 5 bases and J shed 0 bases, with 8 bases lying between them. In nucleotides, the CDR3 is TGTGCCAGCAGTCAGGGCATGAACACTGAAGCTTTCTTT. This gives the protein CASSQGMNTEAFF.